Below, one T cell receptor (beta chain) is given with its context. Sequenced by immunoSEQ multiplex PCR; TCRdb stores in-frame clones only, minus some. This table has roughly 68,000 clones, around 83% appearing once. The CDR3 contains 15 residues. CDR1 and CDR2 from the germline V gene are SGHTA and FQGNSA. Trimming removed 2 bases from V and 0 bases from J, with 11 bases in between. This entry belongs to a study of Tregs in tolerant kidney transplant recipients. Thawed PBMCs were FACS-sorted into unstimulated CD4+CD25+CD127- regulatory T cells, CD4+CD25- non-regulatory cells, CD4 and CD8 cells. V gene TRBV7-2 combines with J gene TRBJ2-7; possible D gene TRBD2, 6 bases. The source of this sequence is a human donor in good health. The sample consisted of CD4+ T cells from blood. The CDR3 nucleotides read TGTGCCAGCAGCTTATGGACTACGAACTCCTACGAGCAGTACTTC. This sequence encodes CASSLWTTNSYEQYF.